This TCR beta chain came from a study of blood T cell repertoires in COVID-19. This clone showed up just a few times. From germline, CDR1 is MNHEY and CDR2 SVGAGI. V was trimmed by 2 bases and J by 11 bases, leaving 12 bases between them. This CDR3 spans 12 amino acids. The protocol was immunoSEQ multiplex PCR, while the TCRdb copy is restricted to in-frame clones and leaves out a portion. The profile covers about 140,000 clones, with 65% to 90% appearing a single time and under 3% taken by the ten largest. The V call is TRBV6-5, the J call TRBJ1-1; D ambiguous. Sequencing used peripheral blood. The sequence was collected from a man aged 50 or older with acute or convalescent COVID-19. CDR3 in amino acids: CASSYRDGSAFF. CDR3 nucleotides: TGTGCCAGCAGTTACAGAGACGGGAGTGCTTTCTTT.